These T cell receptor beta chains were read from a single sample in a study of T cells in Graves' hyperthyroidism and ophthalmopathy. TCRdb processed the multiplex PCR reads anew with MiXCR; each CDR3 protein has one entry. The sample has about 320,000 distinct CDR3 sequences, roughly 15% seen once; the top ten hold around a third. Sequenced material: blood. These receptors all come from a man younger than 45 with Graves' hyperthyroidism. The CDR3 runs from the conserved cysteine through the conserved F or W. The D gene is left open where the match is weak. Expanded clones are given a class, and other clones once, few, many or no size at all.

j_call: TRBJ2-7; cdr3_length: 15; clone_size: many; d_call: NA; v_call: TRBV7-2; cdr3_aa: CASSPPSGVVYEQYF; cdr3_nt: TGTGCCAGCAGCCCACCATCAGGGGTTGTCTACGAGCAGTACTTC
j_call: TRBJ2-7; cdr3_length: 14; clone_size: many; d_call: TRBD2; v_call: TRBV10-3; cdr3_aa: CAISPGLAAYEQYF; cdr3_nt: TGTGCCATCAGCCCGGGACTAGCGGCCTACGAGCAGTACTTC
j_call: TRBJ2-3; cdr3_length: 15; clone_size: many; d_call: NA; v_call: TRBV10-3; cdr3_aa: CAIRDAMGPTDTQYF; cdr3_nt: TGTGCCATCAGAGACGCGATGGGGCCCACAGATACGCAGTATTTT
j_call: TRBJ2-1; cdr3_length: 13; clone_size: many; d_call: NA; v_call: TRBV11-2; cdr3_aa: CASSLRGNNEQFF; cdr3_nt: TGTGCCAGCAGCTTGCGGGGTAACAATGAGCAGTTCTTC
j_call: TRBJ2-1; cdr3_length: 16; clone_size: NA; d_call: NA; v_call: TRBV4-1; cdr3_aa: CASSQVDMMAYNEQFF; cdr3_nt: TGCGCCAGCAGCCAGGTAGATATGATGGCCTACAATGAGCAGTTCTTC
j_call: TRBJ2-5; cdr3_length: 12; clone_size: NA; d_call: TRBD1; v_call: TRBV5-4; cdr3_aa: CASSWDRETQYF; cdr3_nt: TGTGCCAGCAGCTGGGACAGGGAGACCCAGTACTTC
j_call: TRBJ2-1; cdr3_length: 15; clone_size: many; d_call: TRBD2; v_call: TRBV5-1; cdr3_aa: CASSDGLAGRYEQFF; cdr3_nt: TGCGCCAGCAGCGACGGACTAGCGGGACGGTATGAGCAGTTCTTC
j_call: TRBJ1-1; cdr3_length: 15; clone_size: NA; d_call: TRBD1; v_call: TRBV10-3; cdr3_aa: CAISESRGRNTEAFF; cdr3_nt: TGTGCCATCAGTGAGTCAAGGGGGCGAAACACTGAAGCTTTCTTT
j_call: TRBJ1-5; cdr3_length: 16; clone_size: many; d_call: NA; v_call: TRBV12-3/TRBV12-4; cdr3_aa: CASILGRWVGNQPQHF; cdr3_nt: TGTGCCAGCATCTTGGGGCGGTGGGTTGGCAATCAGCCCCAGCATTTT
j_call: TRBJ2-7; cdr3_length: 13; clone_size: NA; d_call: NA; v_call: TRBV29-1; cdr3_aa: CSVEVGSSYEQYF; cdr3_nt: TGCAGCGTTGAGGTCGGGAGCTCCTACGAGCAGTACTTC
j_call: TRBJ1-1; cdr3_length: 14; clone_size: few; d_call: NA; v_call: TRBV2; cdr3_aa: CAVVAQELYTEAFF; cdr3_nt: TGTGCTGTCGTGGCGCAGGAATTGTACACTGAAGCTTTCTTT
j_call: TRBJ2-1; cdr3_length: 15; clone_size: NA; d_call: TRBD2; v_call: TRBV2; cdr3_aa: CASSGLAGGSNEQFF; cdr3_nt: TGTGCCAGCAGTGGGCTAGCGGGAGGGTCCAATGAGCAGTTCTTC
j_call: TRBJ2-7; cdr3_length: 15; clone_size: NA; d_call: TRBD2; v_call: TRBV3-1; cdr3_aa: CASSQQLAGGLEQYF; cdr3_nt: TGTGCCAGCAGCCAGCAGTTAGCGGGAGGGCTAGAGCAGTACTTC
j_call: TRBJ2-1; cdr3_length: 15; clone_size: many; d_call: TRBD1; v_call: TRBV7-3; cdr3_aa: CASSFEQGPYNEQFF; cdr3_nt: TGTGCCAGCAGCTTCGAACAGGGGCCCTACAATGAGCAGTTCTTC
j_call: TRBJ1-3; cdr3_length: 16; clone_size: few; d_call: NA; v_call: TRBV9; cdr3_aa: CASSVAPGISGNTIYF; cdr3_nt: TGTGCCAGCAGCGTAGCTCCAGGGATTAGTGGAAACACCATATATTTT
j_call: TRBJ1-2; cdr3_length: 11; clone_size: NA; d_call: NA; v_call: TRBV12-3/TRBV12-4; cdr3_aa: CASSLVDGYTF; cdr3_nt: TGTGCCAGCAGTTTGGTGGATGGCTACACCTTC
j_call: TRBJ1-2; cdr3_length: 14; clone_size: many; d_call: TRBD1; v_call: TRBV12-3/TRBV12-4; cdr3_aa: CASRGTGLWNGYTF; cdr3_nt: TGTGCCAGCAGAGGGACAGGTTTATGGAATGGCTACACCTTC
j_call: TRBJ2-3; cdr3_length: 17; clone_size: many; d_call: NA; v_call: TRBV7-9; cdr3_aa: CASSLSFGKAPTDTQYF; cdr3_nt: TGTGCCAGCAGCTTATCATTCGGGAAAGCCCCCACAGATACGCAGTATTTT
j_call: TRBJ2-7; cdr3_length: 14; clone_size: many; d_call: TRBD1; v_call: TRBV18; cdr3_aa: CASSPPDRVFEQYF; cdr3_nt: TGTGCCAGCTCACCACCTGACAGGGTATTCGAGCAGTACTTC
j_call: TRBJ2-7; cdr3_length: 16; clone_size: NA; d_call: NA; v_call: TRBV16; cdr3_aa: CASSQLYGGISYEQYF; cdr3_nt: TGTGCCAGCAGCCAATTGTACGGTGGAATCTCCTACGAGCAGTACTTC
j_call: TRBJ1-1; cdr3_length: 15; clone_size: many; d_call: TRBD1; v_call: TRBV12-3/TRBV12-4; cdr3_aa: CASSLDRIANTEAFF; cdr3_nt: TGTGCCAGCAGCTTGGACAGGATCGCGAACACTGAAGCTTTCTTT
j_call: TRBJ1-3; cdr3_length: 14; clone_size: NA; d_call: NA; v_call: TRBV4-1; cdr3_aa: CASRVQGPGNTIYF; cdr3_nt: TGCGCCAGCAGGGTACAAGGCCCTGGAAACACCATATATTTT
j_call: TRBJ1-1; cdr3_length: 15; clone_size: many; d_call: NA; v_call: TRBV2; cdr3_aa: CASSENSIGVTEAFF; cdr3_nt: TGTGCCAGCAGTGAAAATTCGATAGGGGTGACTGAAGCTTTCTTT
j_call: TRBJ2-5; cdr3_length: 15; clone_size: many; d_call: TRBD2; v_call: TRBV28; cdr3_aa: CASSFIQREGETQYF; cdr3_nt: TGTGCCAGCAGTTTTATCCAGCGGGAGGGAGAGACCCAGTACTTC
j_call: TRBJ1-3; cdr3_length: 16; clone_size: many; d_call: NA; v_call: TRBV18; cdr3_aa: CASSPTGPSSGNTIYF; cdr3_nt: TGTGCCAGCTCACCTACAGGGCCGTCCTCTGGAAACACCATATATTTT
j_call: TRBJ1-2; cdr3_length: 14; clone_size: few; d_call: NA; v_call: TRBV20-1; cdr3_aa: CSARDVGQAYGYTF; cdr3_nt: TGCAGTGCTAGAGACGTAGGACAAGCCTATGGCTACACCTTC
j_call: TRBJ1-2; cdr3_length: 14; clone_size: NA; d_call: NA; v_call: TRBV18; cdr3_aa: CASSPFGQNYGYTF; cdr3_nt: TGTGCCAGCTCACCATTTGGACAGAACTATGGCTACACCTTC
j_call: TRBJ2-5; cdr3_length: 16; clone_size: NA; d_call: TRBD2; v_call: TRBV5-1; cdr3_aa: CASSLAVASGGETQYF; cdr3_nt: TGCGCCAGCAGCTTGGCGGTAGCATCGGGGGGAGAGACCCAGTACTTC
j_call: TRBJ2-2; cdr3_length: 15; clone_size: many; d_call: NA; v_call: TRBV10-3; cdr3_aa: CAISGKDSHPGELFF; cdr3_nt: TGTGCCATCAGTGGGAAAGACAGCCATCCCGGGGAGCTGTTTTTT
j_call: TRBJ1-6; cdr3_length: 21; clone_size: few; d_call: TRBD1; v_call: TRBV14; cdr3_aa: CASSDLLGGGGPSSYNSPLHF; cdr3_nt: TGTGCCAGCAGCGACCTCCTTGGGGGAGGGGGCCCGAGCTCCTATAATTCACCCCTCCACTTT
j_call: TRBJ1-2; cdr3_length: 15; clone_size: NA; d_call: TRBD1; v_call: TRBV29-1; cdr3_aa: CSVGSTGGDSRGYTF; cdr3_nt: TGCAGCGTTGGCTCGACAGGGGGCGATTCTCGAGGCTACACCTTC
j_call: TRBJ1-1; cdr3_length: 15; clone_size: many; d_call: NA; v_call: TRBV30; cdr3_aa: CAWSVGGYMNTEAFF; cdr3_nt: TGTGCCTGGAGTGTGGGGGGATATATGAACACTGAAGCTTTCTTT
j_call: TRBJ2-7; cdr3_length: 13; clone_size: few; d_call: NA; v_call: TRBV6-1; cdr3_aa: CASSPPRSYEQYF; cdr3_nt: TGTGCCAGCTCCCCCCCTAGGTCCTACGAGCAGTACTTC
j_call: TRBJ2-3; cdr3_length: 13; clone_size: NA; d_call: NA; v_call: TRBV7-3; cdr3_aa: CASSLSFQDTQYF; cdr3_nt: TGTGCCAGCAGCTTAAGTTTTCAAGATACGCAGTATTTT
j_call: TRBJ2-7; cdr3_length: 15; clone_size: many; d_call: TRBD1; v_call: TRBV12-3/TRBV12-4; cdr3_aa: CASSAPGQGSYEQYF; cdr3_nt: TGTGCCAGCAGTGCGCCGGGACAGGGATCCTACGAGCAGTACTTC
j_call: TRBJ2-5; cdr3_length: 11; clone_size: many; d_call: NA; v_call: TRBV12-3/TRBV12-4; cdr3_aa: CASTLGGTQYF; cdr3_nt: TGTGCCAGCACCCTGGGGGGGACCCAGTACTTC
j_call: TRBJ2-1; cdr3_length: 17; clone_size: many; d_call: NA; v_call: TRBV11-2; cdr3_aa: CASSLDRVGAAGGFQFF; cdr3_nt: TGTGCCAGCAGCTTAGATAGGGTCGGGGCCGCCGGGGGCTTTCAGTTCTTC
j_call: TRBJ2-3; cdr3_length: 17; clone_size: many; d_call: NA; v_call: TRBV12-3/TRBV12-4; cdr3_aa: CASSDFSSGARTDTQYF; cdr3_nt: TGTGCCAGCAGCGATTTCTCCTCGGGGGCTCGAACAGATACGCAGTATTTT
j_call: TRBJ2-1; cdr3_length: 14; clone_size: NA; d_call: TRBD2; v_call: TRBV27; cdr3_aa: CASRGGTSDLEQFF; cdr3_nt: TGTGCCAGCAGGGGCGGGACTAGCGATCTTGAGCAGTTCTTC
j_call: TRBJ1-2; cdr3_length: 13; clone_size: NA; d_call: NA; v_call: TRBV9; cdr3_aa: CASGDARGDGYTF; cdr3_nt: TGTGCCAGCGGCGACGCTCGAGGGGATGGCTACACCTTC
j_call: TRBJ2-7; cdr3_length: 17; clone_size: many; d_call: NA; v_call: TRBV6-5; cdr3_aa: CASSYSPLGRGTYEQYF; cdr3_nt: TGTGCCAGCAGTTACTCGCCCCTCGGGAGAGGGACCTACGAGCAGTACTTC
j_call: TRBJ2-7; cdr3_length: 13; clone_size: many; d_call: NA; v_call: TRBV4-1; cdr3_aa: CASSQELAYEQYF; cdr3_nt: TGCGCCAGCAGCCAAGAACTTGCCTACGAGCAGTACTTC
j_call: TRBJ2-1; cdr3_length: 16; clone_size: many; d_call: NA; v_call: TRBV11-3; cdr3_aa: CASSLGITGADDEQFF; cdr3_nt: TGTGCCAGCAGCTTAGGTATAACGGGGGCAGATGATGAGCAGTTCTTC
j_call: TRBJ2-2; cdr3_length: 15; clone_size: many; d_call: TRBD2; v_call: TRBV20-1; cdr3_aa: CSARMIAGNVGELFF; cdr3_nt: TGCAGTGCTAGGATGATAGCGGGAAATGTCGGGGAGCTGTTTTTT
j_call: TRBJ2-7; cdr3_length: 12; clone_size: many; d_call: NA; v_call: TRBV7-9; cdr3_aa: CASSLNEYEQYF; cdr3_nt: TGTGCCAGCAGCTTGAATGAATACGAGCAGTACTTC
j_call: TRBJ2-1; cdr3_length: 13; clone_size: many; d_call: NA; v_call: TRBV7-3; cdr3_aa: CASSLGAYNEQFF; cdr3_nt: TGTGCCAGCAGCTTAGGCGCCTACAATGAGCAGTTCTTC
j_call: TRBJ2-7; cdr3_length: 11; clone_size: many; d_call: NA; v_call: TRBV28; cdr3_aa: CASRAIYEQYF; cdr3_nt: TGTGCCAGCAGGGCTATTTACGAGCAGTACTTC
j_call: TRBJ2-7; cdr3_length: 14; clone_size: many; d_call: NA; v_call: TRBV2; cdr3_aa: CASVGARGNYEQYF; cdr3_nt: TGTGCCAGCGTTGGGGCAAGGGGTAACTACGAGCAGTACTTC
j_call: TRBJ2-2; cdr3_length: 15; clone_size: many; d_call: TRBD2; v_call: TRBV18; cdr3_aa: CASSPTSGSTGELFF; cdr3_nt: TGTGCCAGCTCACCGACTAGCGGGAGTACCGGGGAGCTGTTTTTT
j_call: TRBJ2-7; cdr3_length: 15; clone_size: many; d_call: NA; v_call: TRBV18; cdr3_aa: CASSPGVRGSYEQYF; cdr3_nt: TGTGCCAGCTCACCCGGAGTTCGGGGCTCCTACGAGCAGTACTTC
j_call: TRBJ2-3; cdr3_length: 16; clone_size: NA; d_call: NA; v_call: TRBV18; cdr3_aa: CASSPIYPQGTDTQYF; cdr3_nt: TGTGCCAGCTCACCCATCTACCCCCAGGGCACAGATACGCAGTATTTT